This T cell receptor (beta chain) was obtained from a study of identical twins. One entry per CDR3 protein, called by TCRdb with MiXCR from the 5' RACE reads. Of some 270,000 distinct CDR3 sequences in the sample, about 8% were seen once. With 3 bases removed from V and 1 base from J, the gap between germline ends came to 7 bases. The germline gives CDR1 LGHNA, CDR2 YNFKEQ. This CDR3 region has 13 residues. The sample was also reused in another study, on yellow fever vaccine responses in identical twins.

The sample was CD8+ T cells sorted from blood. The chain is built from TRBV4-2 and TRBJ2-7; D assignment may be TRBD1 or TRBD2 (5 bases each). This sequence originates from a woman between 18 and 30 years old in good health. In nucleotides, the CDR3 is TGTGCCAGCAGCCATGGGACGTCCTACGAGCAGTACTTC. It encodes CASSHGTSYEQYF.